These 12 T cell receptor beta chains were sequenced from one sample in a study of T-cell memory formation after mild COVID-19. TCRdb fed the 5' RACE reads into MiXCR, producing one record per CDR3 protein. This table holds approximately 340,000 distinct CDR3 sequences, 15% found once. The sequenced sample was PBMCs or a T cell subset sorted from them (not recorded which). All receptors come from a man younger than 30 who had mild COVID-19 (a few samples of this study predate the infection). Cell type and time point are not known.

J is TRBJ1-6 and V is TRBV9; D is unclear. Between the trimmed V and J ends, which lost 0 bases and 7 bases, there was a span of 11 bases. This CDR3 has 15 residues. Germline loops: CDR1 SGDLS, CDR2 YYNGEE. CDR3 residues: CASSVAGVRNSPLHF. The CDR3 bases are TGTGCCAGCAGCGTAGCCGGGGTAAGGAATTCACCCCTCCACTTT.

This clonotype occurred a few times. V gene TRBV7-2 combines with J gene TRBJ2-3; D gene unclear. CDR3 length: 12 amino acids. The germline V gene encodes CDR1 SGHTA and CDR2 FQGNSA. Trimming took 4 bases from V and 13 from J, leaving 15 bases between them. The CDR3: CASSSRAPAKYF. The CDR3 DNA follows: TGTGCCAGCAGCTCCCGGGCCCCAGCAAAGTATTTT.

This clonotype was seen a few times. V gene TRBV7-9 combines with J gene TRBJ2-3, with D hard to call. The CDR3 contains 13 residues. The germline V and J ends were trimmed by 6 bases and 3 bases, with 10 bases remaining between them. Per the germline V gene, CDR1 is SEHNR and CDR2 is FQNEAQ (reference sequence). The CDR3, as DNA: TGTGCCAGCAGGGATGGGATGACAGATACGCAGTATTTT. Translating it yields CASRDGMTDTQYF.

This clonotype was detected only a few times. At one of its ends the junction is not consistent with the germline gene, which may arise from a read error. The chain employs TRBV5-1 and TRBJ2-3; D possibly corresponds to TRBD2 (5 bases). This CDR3 spans 15 amino acids. Germline lookup yields CDR1 SGHRS and CDR2 YFSETQ. CDR3 in amino acids: CASSSPEDITDPQYF. The CDR3 DNA sequence: TGCGCCAGCAGTAGCCCGGAGGATATCACAGATCCGCAGTATTTT. Full variable domain (outside the CDR3, taken from reference TRBV5-1 and TRBJ2-3): KAGVTQTPRYLIKTRGQQVTLSCSPISGHRSVSWYQQTPGQGLQFLFEYFSETQRNKGNFPGRFSGRQFSNSRSEMNVSTLELGDSALYLCASSSPEDITDPQYFGPGTRLTVL.

The chain employs TRBV7-2 and TRBJ1-1; 9 nucleotides align to TRBD1. The CDR3 totals 13 residues. V lost 8 bases to trimming and J lost 7 bases; unmatched junction nucleotides: 8. Germline V gene data show CDR1 as SGHTA and CDR2 as FQGNSA. CDR3 DNA sequence: TGTGCCAGCGAAACAGGGGGCAGGAATGAAGCTTTCTTT. Amino acids: CASETGGRNEAFF. Variable domain in full (rest from reference TRBV7-2 and TRBJ1-1): GAGVSQSPSNKVTEKGKDVELRCDPISGHTALYWYRQSLGQGLEFLIYFQGNSAPDKSGLPSDRFSAERTGGSVSTLTIQRTQQEDSAVYLCASETGGRNEAFFGQGTRLTVV.

This clonotype has more than one count but fewer than ten. The chain combines TRBV7-2 with TRBJ1-1; D not resolved. This CDR3 has 13 amino acids. Trimming took 3 bases from V and 1 from J, leaving 6 bases between them. The V gene's germline CDR1 is SGHTA and CDR2 FQGNSA. CDR3 sequence reads: CASSLVTNTEAFF. CDR3 nucleotide sequence: TGTGCCAGCAGCTTGGTCACGAACACTGAAGCTTTCTTT.

V usage is TRBV23-1 and J usage is TRBJ2-3, with D maybe TRBD2 (5 bases). TRBV23-1 is an open reading frame whose function is uncertain. This CDR3 region has 16 residues. V was pared by 0 bases and J by 2 bases, with 12 bases between. The DNA for the CDR3 is TGCGCCAGCAGTCAATCGAGCGGAAGAAACACAGATACGCAGTATTTT. Translation: CASSQSSGRNTDTQYF.

This clonotype was seen a handful of times. This rearrangement joins TRBV2 to TRBJ2-7; the D gene is possibly TRBD2 (6 bases). The CDR3 totals 13 residues. Deletions cut 6 bases from V and 6 bases from J, with 15 bases between. CDR1 SNHLY and CDR2 FYNNEI come from the germline V gene. This chain's CDR3 is CASRGGHSGEQYF. CDR3 sequence (DNA): TGTGCCAGCAGGGGAGGACACTCGGGCGAGCAGTACTTC.

This clonotype was counted a few times. The V gene is TRBV27, the J gene TRBJ2-7, with D perhaps being TRBD1 or TRBD2 (5 bases each). The germline V and J ends were trimmed by 6 bases and 3 bases, with 15 bases remaining between them. This CDR3 is built from 14 residues. CDR1 is MNHEY, CDR2 SMNVEV, per germline (reference sequence). The CDR3 loop is CASSTWGTVYEQYF. The CDR3 DNA is TGTGCCAGCAGCACGTGGGGGACGGTCTACGAGCAGTACTTC.

This clonotype was counted between two and nine times. The J gene is TRBJ2-7, the V gene TRBV7-6, with 8 bases matching TRBD1. The length of the CDR3 is 16 residues. Trimming cost V 1 base and J 4 bases; bases outside gene matches: 9. From germline, CDR1 is SGHVS and CDR2 FNYEAQ. CDR3 nucleotides: TGTGCCAGCAGCTTAGGAGAGGCAGGGGGCTGGTACGAGCAGTACGTC. It specifies CASSLGEAGGWYEQYV.

This chain links TRBV7-6 with TRBJ2-2; D tentatively reads TRBD1 or TRBD2 (5 bases each). CDR3 length equals 16 residues. CDR1 and CDR2 from the germline V gene are SGHVS and FNYEAQ. V was clipped by 4 bases and J by 4 bases, with 16 bases between them. The CDR3 coding sequence is TGTGCCAGCAGCTCCTTCGGGGACGGTCTCACCGGGGAGCTGTTTTTT. Translation gives CASSSFGDGLTGELFF.

The chain links TRBV7-9 to TRBJ1-5; D gene ambiguous. CDR1 is SEHNR and CDR2 is FQNEAQ in the germline V gene (reference sequence). V lost 3 bases, J lost 0 bases, and 6 bases lay in between. The CDR3 sequence is 14 residues long. CDR3 sequence: CASSFAGSNQPQHF. DNA for the CDR3: TGTGCCAGCAGCTTTGCGGGTAGCAATCAGCCCCAGCATTTT. Complete variable domain (other parts from reference TRBV7-9 and TRBJ1-5): DTGVSQNPRHKITKRGQNVTFRCDPISEHNRLYWYRQTLGQGPEFLTYFQNEAQLEKSRLLSDRFSAERPKGSFSTLEIQRTEQGDSAMYLCASSFAGSNQPQHFGDGTRLSIL.